This T cell receptor (beta chain) was identified in a study of glioma-infiltrating T cells. Looking at the study overall: Blood libraries targeted about 4- to 10-fold coverage of 1 million or so T cells. Study results and limitations: Tissue-blood divergence was below expectation in non-neoplastic patients, above in gliomas.

TCR alpha and beta CDR3 regions were amplified from RNA using iRepertoire nested multiplex PCR. TCRdb re-analysed the multiplex PCR reads in MiXCR, keeping a single row per CDR3 protein. The table has approximately 400,000 distinct CDR3 sequences, more than 35% seen once; the top ten hold around 12%. With respect to this clonotype: The antigen remains undetermined.

Per germline, CDR1 MGHRA and CDR2 YSYEKL. Trimming shortened V by 0 bases and J by 2 bases, and 7 bases separated the two germline ends. CDR3 length equals 14 residues. The sequencing input was glioma tissue, nonneoplastic brain tissue, or PBMCs (not recorded which). The chain combines TRBV4-1 with TRBJ1-2, with no clear D. The clonotype originates from a human donor with low-grade glioma or glioblastoma, undergoing nonglioma brain surgery, or in good health (not recorded which). The CDR3 sequence: CASSQDIGNYGYTF. The DNA for the CDR3 is TGCGCCAGCAGCCAAGATATAGGAAACTATGGCTACACCTTC.